The 8 T cell receptor beta chains below come from one sample, sequenced in a study of blood T cell repertoires in COVID-19. The method was immunoSEQ multiplex PCR; TCRdb's version includes in-frame clones alone and lacks a portion of them. The top ten hold 2% to 2.5% of the sample, which has about 120,000 clones, approximately 87% seen once. The source material was peripheral blood. The receptors were gathered from a man younger than 40 with acute or convalescent COVID-19.

The chain couples TRBV7-6 to TRBJ2-3; D possibly corresponds to TRBD2 (5 bases). The V gene's germline CDR1 is SGHVS and CDR2 FNYEAQ. The CDR3 length is 15 residues. V was pared by 2 bases and J by 3 bases, with 12 bases between. CDR3 residues: CASSLRGLSTDTQYF. CDR3 DNA: TGTGCCAGCAGCTTACGGGGTTTGTCGACAGATACGCAGTATTTT.

The gene calls are TRBV18 and TRBJ2-7; D is unclear. Trimming took off 5 bases at V and 0 bases at J, with 8 bases between the two ends. Germline V lookup: CDR1 KGHSH, CDR2 LQKENI. This CDR3 spans 13 amino acids. The CDR3 DNA is TGTGCCAGCTCATCGTCAGACTCCTACGAGCAGTACTTC. Translated, it gives CASSSSDSYEQYF.

This clone came up once. V gene TRBV4-2 combines with J gene TRBJ2-1; 10 bases agree with TRBD2. Germline CDR1 is LGHNA and CDR2 is YNFKEQ. With V trimmed by 0 bases and J by 7 bases, 9 bases remained unmatched. The CDR3 is 17 residues long. The CDR3 loop is CASSQDGSGGALNEQFF. Here the CDR3 DNA reads TGTGCCAGCAGCCAAGATGGAAGCGGGGGGGCCCTTAATGAGCAGTTCTTC.

The gene calls are TRBV3-1 (or the pseudogene TRBV3-2) and TRBJ1-3, with 7 bases lining up with TRBD1. The germline gives CDR1 LGHDT, CDR2 YNNKEL (reference sequence). This CDR3 is built from 16 residues. The trim removed 3 bases at V and 0 bases at J, leaving 5 bases unmatched. This CDR3 is CASSQRDSSSGNTIYF. The CDR3 DNA sequence: TGTGCCAGCAGCCAGCGGGACAGCAGCTCTGGAAACACCATATATTTT.

There are a few counts of this clone. The rearrangement joins TRBV4-1 to TRBJ1-6, with 7 bases that match TRBD1. J was trimmed by 0 bases and V by 4 bases; bases with no gene match: 18. The CDR3 runs to 21 residues. Germline assignment: CDR1 MGHRA and CDR2 YSYEKL. CDR3 sequence: CASSPGYTGTAVSSYNSPLHF. The CDR3 bases are TGCGCCAGCAGCCCAGGATACACCGGGACAGCCGTAAGCTCCTATAATTCACCCCTCCACTTT.

The chain has TRBV9 and TRBJ2-2, with D possibly matching TRBD2 (5 bases). Trimming took 4 bases from V and 3 from J, leaving 10 bases between them. This CDR3 is built from 14 residues. CDR1 and CDR2 (germline): SGDLS, YYNGEE. CDR3 residues: CASSPRGDTGELFF. CDR3 DNA: TGTGCCAGCAGCCCCCGGGGTGACACCGGGGAGCTGTTTTTT.

This chain links TRBV5-5 with TRBJ2-6; 7 nucleotides match TRBD1. V lost 4 bases, J lost 10 bases, and 8 bases stayed unmatched. The CDR3 runs to 14 residues. The V gene's germline CDR1 is SGHKS and CDR2 YYEKEE (reference sequence). CDR3 DNA sequence: TGTGCCAGCAGCCGGGAAGGGGGCCGAAACGTCCTGACTTTC. Protein product: CASSREGGRNVLTF.

The chain combines TRBV7-2 with TRBJ2-3; 10 bases are a match to TRBD2. The V segment lost 3 bases and the J segment 2 bases; nucleotides outside the gene matches: 5. The CDR3 runs to 16 residues. Germline V gives CDR1 SGHTA, CDR2 FQGNSA. CDR3 coding DNA: TGTGCCAGCAGCTTGGGACTAGCGTCGATCACAGATACGCAGTATTTT. Protein product: CASSLGLASITDTQYF.